One sample yielded the 3 T cell receptor beta chains listed below, sequenced in a study of T-cell memory formation after mild COVID-19. A single record per CDR3 protein comes from TCRdb applying MiXCR to the 5' RACE reads. The profile shows 350,000 or so distinct CDR3 sequences, about 20% of them singletons. Sequencing input: PBMCs or a T cell subset sorted from them (not recorded which). These receptors originate from a man in his late teens or twenties who had mild COVID-19 (a few samples of this study predate the infection). Cell type and time point are not known.

Only a few counts were recorded for this clonotype. The rearrangement joins TRBV12-3 or TRBV12-4 to TRBJ2-1; D possibly corresponds to TRBD1 (6 bases). V was trimmed by 0 bases and J by 10 bases, leaving 10 bases between them. This CDR3 is built from 13 residues. The DNA for the CDR3 is TGTGCCAGCAGTTTAGCTAGGGGGTCGGAGCAGTTCTTC. It specifies CASSLARGSEQFF.

This chain joins TRBV7-3 and TRBJ2-6; unclear D gene. CDR3 length: 15 residues. Germline CDR1 and CDR2: SGHTA and FQGTGA. V was trimmed by 8 bases and J by 0 bases, leaving 11 bases between them. The CDR3 is CASGPRISGANVLTF. CDR3 bases: TGTGCCAGCGGGCCGCGTATCTCTGGGGCCAACGTCCTGACTTTC.

This clonotype has a handful of counts. This chain connects TRBV18 to TRBJ2-2, with a possible D match to TRBD1 (6 bases). With 0 bases removed from V and 2 bases from J, the gap between germline ends came to 13 bases. CDR3 length equals 17 residues. Germline CDR1 and CDR2: KGHSH and LQKENI. The CDR3 sequence is CASSPPGTLVNTGELFF. CDR3 sequence (DNA): TGTGCCAGCTCACCACCGGGGACACTCGTTAACACCGGGGAGCTGTTTTTT.